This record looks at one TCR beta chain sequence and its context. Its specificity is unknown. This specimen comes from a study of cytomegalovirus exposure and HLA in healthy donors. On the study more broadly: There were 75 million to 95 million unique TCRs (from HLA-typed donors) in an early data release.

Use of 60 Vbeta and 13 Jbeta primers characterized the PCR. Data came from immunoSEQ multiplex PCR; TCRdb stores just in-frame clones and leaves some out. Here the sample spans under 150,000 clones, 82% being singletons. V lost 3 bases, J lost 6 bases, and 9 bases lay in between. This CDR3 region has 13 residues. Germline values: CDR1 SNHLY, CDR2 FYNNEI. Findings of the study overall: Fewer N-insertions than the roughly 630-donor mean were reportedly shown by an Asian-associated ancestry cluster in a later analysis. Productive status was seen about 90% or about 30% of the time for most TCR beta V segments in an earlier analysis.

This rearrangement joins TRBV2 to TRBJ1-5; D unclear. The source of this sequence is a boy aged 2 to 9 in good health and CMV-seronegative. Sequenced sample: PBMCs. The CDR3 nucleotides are TGTGCCAGCAGTGAGAATTGGAGTCAGCCCCAGCATTTT. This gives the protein CASSENWSQPQHF.